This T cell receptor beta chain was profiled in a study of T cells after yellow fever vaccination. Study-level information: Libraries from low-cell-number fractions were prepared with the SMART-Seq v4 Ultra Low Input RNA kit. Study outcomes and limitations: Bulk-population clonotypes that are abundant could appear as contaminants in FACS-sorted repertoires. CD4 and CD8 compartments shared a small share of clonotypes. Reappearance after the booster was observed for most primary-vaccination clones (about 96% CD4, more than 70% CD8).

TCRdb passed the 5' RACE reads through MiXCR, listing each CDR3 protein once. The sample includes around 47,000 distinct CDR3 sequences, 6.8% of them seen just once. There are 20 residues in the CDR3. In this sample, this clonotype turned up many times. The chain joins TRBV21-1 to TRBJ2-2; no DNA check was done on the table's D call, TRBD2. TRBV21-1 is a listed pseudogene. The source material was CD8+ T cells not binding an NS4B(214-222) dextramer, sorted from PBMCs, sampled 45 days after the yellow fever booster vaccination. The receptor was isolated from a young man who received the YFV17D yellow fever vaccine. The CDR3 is CASSSSGLKWGKRATGELFF. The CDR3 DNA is TGTGCCAGCAGCTCCTCCGGACTAAAGTGGGGAAAAAGGGCCACCGGGGAGCTGTTTTTT.